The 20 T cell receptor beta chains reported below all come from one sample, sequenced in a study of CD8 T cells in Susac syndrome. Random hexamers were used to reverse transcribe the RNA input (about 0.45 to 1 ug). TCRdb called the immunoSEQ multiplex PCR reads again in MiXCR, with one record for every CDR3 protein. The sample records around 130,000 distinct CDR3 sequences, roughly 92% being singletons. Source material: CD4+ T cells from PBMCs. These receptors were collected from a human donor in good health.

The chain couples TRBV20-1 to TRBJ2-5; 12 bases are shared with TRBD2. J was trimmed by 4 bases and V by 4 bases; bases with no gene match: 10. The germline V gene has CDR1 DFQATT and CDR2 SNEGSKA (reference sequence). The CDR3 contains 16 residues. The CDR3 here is CSATGTSGPAGETQYF. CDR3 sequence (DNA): TGCAGTGCTACCGGGACTAGCGGGCCGGCTGGAGAGACCCAGTACTTC.

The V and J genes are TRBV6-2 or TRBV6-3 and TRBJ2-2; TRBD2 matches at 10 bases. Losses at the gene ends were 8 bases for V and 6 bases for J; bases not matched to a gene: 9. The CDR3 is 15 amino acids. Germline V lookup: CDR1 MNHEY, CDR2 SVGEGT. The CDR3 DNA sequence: TGTGCCAGCCTTCTAGCGGGAGCAGGGCCCGGGGAGCTGTTTTTT. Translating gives CASLLAGAGPGELFF.

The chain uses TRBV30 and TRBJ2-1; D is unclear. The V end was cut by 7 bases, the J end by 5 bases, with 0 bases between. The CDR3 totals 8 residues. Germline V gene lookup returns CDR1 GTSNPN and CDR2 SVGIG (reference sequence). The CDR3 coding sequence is TGTGCCTACAATGAGCAGTTCTTC. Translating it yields CAYNEQFF.

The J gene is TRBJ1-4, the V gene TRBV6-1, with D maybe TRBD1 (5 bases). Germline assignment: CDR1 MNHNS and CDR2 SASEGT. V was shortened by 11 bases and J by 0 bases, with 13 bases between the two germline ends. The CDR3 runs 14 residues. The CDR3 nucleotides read TGTGCCGTCAGGGAGGATCCAACTAATGAAAAACTGTTTTTT. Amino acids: CAVREDPTNEKLFF.

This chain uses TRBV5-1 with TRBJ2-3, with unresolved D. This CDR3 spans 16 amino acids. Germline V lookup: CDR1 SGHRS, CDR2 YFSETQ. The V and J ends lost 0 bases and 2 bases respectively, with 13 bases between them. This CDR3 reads CASSLASASSTDTQYF. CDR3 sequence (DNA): TGCGCCAGCAGCTTGGCCTCGGCTTCTTCCACAGATACGCAGTATTTT.

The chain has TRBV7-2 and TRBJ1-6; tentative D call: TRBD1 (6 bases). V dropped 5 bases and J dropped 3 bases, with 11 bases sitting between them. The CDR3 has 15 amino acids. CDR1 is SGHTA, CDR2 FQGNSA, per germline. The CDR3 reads CASSQLQGYNSPLHF. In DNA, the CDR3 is TGTGCCAGCAGCCAATTACAGGGCTATAATTCACCCCTCCACTTT.

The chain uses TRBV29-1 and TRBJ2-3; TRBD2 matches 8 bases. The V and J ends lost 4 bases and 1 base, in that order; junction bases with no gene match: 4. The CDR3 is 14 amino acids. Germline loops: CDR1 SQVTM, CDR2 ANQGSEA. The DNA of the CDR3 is TGCAGCGTTGGATACGGGAGGGGCACAGATACGCAGTATTTT. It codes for CSVGYGRGTDTQYF.

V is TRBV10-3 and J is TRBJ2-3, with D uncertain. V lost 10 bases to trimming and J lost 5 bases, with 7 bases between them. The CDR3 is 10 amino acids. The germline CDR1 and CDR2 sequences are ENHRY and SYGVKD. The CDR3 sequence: CATKEDTQYF. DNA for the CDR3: TGTGCCACTAAGGAAGATACGCAGTATTTT.

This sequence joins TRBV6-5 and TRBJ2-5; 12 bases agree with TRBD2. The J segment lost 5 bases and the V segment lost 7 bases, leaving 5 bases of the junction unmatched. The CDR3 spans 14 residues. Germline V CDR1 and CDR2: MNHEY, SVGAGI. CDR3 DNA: TGTGCCAGCACTAGCGGGAGGGCCCGGGAGACCCAGTACTTC. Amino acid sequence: CASTSGRARETQYF.

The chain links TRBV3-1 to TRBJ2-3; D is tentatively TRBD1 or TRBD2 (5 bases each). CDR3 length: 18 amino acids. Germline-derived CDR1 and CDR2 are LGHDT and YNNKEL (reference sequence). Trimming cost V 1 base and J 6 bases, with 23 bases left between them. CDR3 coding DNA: TGTGCCAGCAGCCAAGGGGGGTTGTACAGGTCGGGGTCGGATACGCAGTATTTT. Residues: CASSQGGLYRSGSDTQYF.

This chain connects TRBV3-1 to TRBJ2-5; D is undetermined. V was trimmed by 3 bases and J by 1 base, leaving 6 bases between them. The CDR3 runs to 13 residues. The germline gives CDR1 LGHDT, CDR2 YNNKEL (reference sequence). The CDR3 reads CASSHDLQETQYF. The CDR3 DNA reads TGTGCCAGCAGCCATGACCTCCAAGAGACCCAGTACTTC.

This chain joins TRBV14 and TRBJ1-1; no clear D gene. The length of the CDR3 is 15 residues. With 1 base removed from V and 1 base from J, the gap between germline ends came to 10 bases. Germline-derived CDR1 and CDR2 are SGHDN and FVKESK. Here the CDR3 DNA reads TGTGCCAGCAGCCAAGTGACACCTAGGAACACTGAAGCTTTCTTT. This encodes CASSQVTPRNTEAFF.

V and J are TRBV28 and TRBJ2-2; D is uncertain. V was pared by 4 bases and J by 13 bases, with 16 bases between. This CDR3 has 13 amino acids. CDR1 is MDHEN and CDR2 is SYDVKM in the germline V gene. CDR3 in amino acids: CASSSPSLRGLFF. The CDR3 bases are TGTGCCAGCAGTTCACCATCCCTCCGAGGGCTGTTTTTT.

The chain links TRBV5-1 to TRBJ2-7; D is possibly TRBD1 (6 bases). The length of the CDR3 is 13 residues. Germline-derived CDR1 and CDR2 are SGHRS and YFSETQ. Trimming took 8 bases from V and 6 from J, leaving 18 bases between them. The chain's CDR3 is CASRTEPVSEQYF. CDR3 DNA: TGCGCCAGTCGGACAGAACCGGTCTCCGAGCAGTACTTC.

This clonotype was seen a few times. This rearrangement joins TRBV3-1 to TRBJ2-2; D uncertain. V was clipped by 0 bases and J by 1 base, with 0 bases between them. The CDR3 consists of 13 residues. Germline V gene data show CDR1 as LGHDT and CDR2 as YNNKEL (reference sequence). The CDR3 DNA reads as TGTGCCAGCAGCCAAGAGAACACCGGGGAGCTGTTTTTT. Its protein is CASSQENTGELFF.

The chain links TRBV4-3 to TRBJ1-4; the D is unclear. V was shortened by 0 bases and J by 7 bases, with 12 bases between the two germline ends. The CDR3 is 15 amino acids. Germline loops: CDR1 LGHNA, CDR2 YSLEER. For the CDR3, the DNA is TGCGCCAGCAGCCAAGAAGTGCGGGGAGGTGAAAAACTGTTTTTT. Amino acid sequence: CASSQEVRGGEKLFF.

The DNA of the CDR3 is TGTGCCAGCAGCCCTAGTACCCCCCAGTACTTC. It encodes CASSPSTPQYF. This rearrangement joins TRBV6-1 to TRBJ2-5; D uncertain. V lost 6 bases and J 9 bases, leaving 11 bases between the germline ends. Germline assignment: CDR1 MNHNS and CDR2 SASEGT. The CDR3 totals 11 residues.

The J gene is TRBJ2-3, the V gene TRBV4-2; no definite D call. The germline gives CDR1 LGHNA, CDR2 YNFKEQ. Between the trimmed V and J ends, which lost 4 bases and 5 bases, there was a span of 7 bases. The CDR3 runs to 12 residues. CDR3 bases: TGTGCCAGCAGCCTAAAGCGAGATACGCAGTATTTT. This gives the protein CASSLKRDTQYF.

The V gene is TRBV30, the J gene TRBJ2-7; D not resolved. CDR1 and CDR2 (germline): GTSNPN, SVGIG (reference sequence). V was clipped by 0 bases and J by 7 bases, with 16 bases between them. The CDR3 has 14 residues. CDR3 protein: CAWSVPGPGVEQYF. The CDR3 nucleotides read TGTGCCTGGAGTGTCCCCGGGCCTGGTGTTGAGCAGTACTTC.

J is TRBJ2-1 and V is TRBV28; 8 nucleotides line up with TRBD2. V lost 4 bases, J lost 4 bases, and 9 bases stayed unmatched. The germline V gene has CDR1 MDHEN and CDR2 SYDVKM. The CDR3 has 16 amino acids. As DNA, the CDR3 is TGTGCCAGCAGTTCCCAAGCCGCTAGCGGGTACAATGAGCAGTTCTTC. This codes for CASSSQAASGYNEQFF.